Each of the 9 T cell receptor beta chains below was sequenced from the same sample in a study of T cells after posttransplantation cyclophosphamide (dated by TCRdb to about 2016). The library was obtained by the immunoSEQ multiplex PCR assay. TCRdb took this table from immuneACCESS and kept in-frame rearrangements with V and J called. Such tables lack part of the clones; where checked against another copy, unresolved V genes explain under half of the gap, and the rest is unexplained. The sample records about 18,000 clones, around four fifths of which are singletons. Jointly, the top ten make up 7.5% to 9.5% of the sample. The specimen sequenced was memory CD4+ T cells sorted from blood. Source of these receptors: a man aged 30-40 years in good health and a related stem cell transplant donor.

The gene calls are TRBV29-1 and TRBJ2-7; D is perhaps TRBD1 (6 bases). This CDR3 has 12 residues. V shed 4 bases and J shed 2 bases, with 9 bases lying between them. Per the germline V gene, CDR1 is SQVTM and CDR2 is ANQGSEA. In DNA form, the CDR3 reads TGCAGCGTTGCACGGACAGCCTACGAGCAGTACTTC. Residues: CSVARTAYEQYF.

CDR3 sequence reads: CATRDSSDQPQHF. The DNA for the CDR3 is TGTGCCACCCGGGACTCGAGCGATCAGCCCCAGCATTTT. The gene calls are TRBV6-6 and TRBJ1-5; D might be TRBD1 (5 bases). In germline, CDR1 is MNHNY, CDR2 SVGAGI (reference sequence). Trimming shortened V by 10 bases and J by 5 bases, and 15 bases separated the two germline ends. This CDR3 has 13 residues.

CDR3 sequence: CASSGRAGTDTQYF. The CDR3 DNA follows: TGCGCCAGCAGCGGGCGAGCGGGCACAGATACGCAGTATTTT. The V gene is TRBV5-1, the J gene TRBJ2-3, with a tentative D call TRBD2 (5 bases). Trimming cost V 4 bases and J 1 base, with 10 bases left between them. The CDR3 extends over 14 amino acids. Germline V gene sequence: CDR1 SGHRS, CDR2 YFSETQ.

The chain couples TRBV6-1 to TRBJ2-2; a possible D gene is TRBD2 (5 bases). Between the trimmed V and J ends, which lost 6 bases and 8 bases, there was a span of 13 bases. The CDR3 has 13 residues. Germline V gene lookup returns CDR1 MNHNS and CDR2 SASEGT. CDR3 in DNA: TGTGCCAGCAGAGCGGTGATTTATGGGGAGCTGTTTTTT. Translated, it gives CASRAVIYGELFF.

The V and J genes are TRBV14 and TRBJ2-1, with D possibly matching TRBD1 (6 bases). The CDR3 sequence is 14 residues long. The germline V gene has CDR1 SGHDN and CDR2 FVKESK. Trimming took 1 base from V and 7 from J, leaving 11 bases between them. CDR3: CASSQGQVRNEQFF. Here the CDR3 DNA reads TGTGCCAGCAGCCAAGGACAGGTACGGAATGAGCAGTTCTTC.

V is TRBV7-6 and J is TRBJ2-7; D possibly corresponds to TRBD1 (5 bases). The CDR3 has 13 residues. Germline-derived CDR1 and CDR2 are SGHVS and FNYEAQ. Trimming took off 2 bases at V and 7 bases at J, with 12 bases between the two ends. The CDR3 spells CASSLKAGFEQYF. The CDR3 nucleotides are TGTGCCAGCAGCTTAAAGGCAGGGTTTGAGCAGTACTTC.

The chain uses TRBV7-9 and TRBJ1-5; D may be TRBD1 (5 bases). The CDR3 extends over 16 amino acids. Germline V gene sequence: CDR1 SEHNR, CDR2 FQNEAQ (reference sequence). The V and J ends lost 6 bases and 10 bases respectively, with 25 bases between them. DNA of the CDR3: TGTGCCAGCAGACCGAATATTTCAGGGAGGTCGACCCCCCAGCATTTT. This codes for CASRPNISGRSTPQHF.

V and J are TRBV11-2 and TRBJ1-4; possibly TRBD1 for D (5 bases). The CDR3 has 16 amino acids. CDR1 and CDR2 (germline): SGHAT, FQNNGV. Trimming removed 5 bases from V and 8 bases from J, with 21 bases in between. This CDR3 reads CASSQFPEGEGEKLFF. CDR3 nucleotides: TGTGCCAGCAGCCAATTTCCAGAAGGGGAGGGCGAAAAACTGTTTTTT.

The V gene is TRBV19, the J gene TRBJ1-5, with 9 positions matching TRBD1. The CDR3 length is 15 residues. J gave up 8 bases and V 5 bases, and 10 bases lay outside the gene matches. Germline V gene lookup returns CDR1 LNHDA and CDR2 SQIVND (reference sequence). CDR3 DNA sequence: TGTGCCAGTAGTGCCCACACAGGGGGCGCAGAGCCCCAGCATTTT. It yields the protein CASSAHTGGAEPQHF.